Described below is a single T cell receptor beta chain sequence and its context. Deletions cut 5 bases from V and 6 bases from J, with 20 bases between. The CDR3 totals 16 residues. Germline CDR1 and CDR2: SGHNT and YENEEA. The data derive from a study of blood T cell repertoires in COVID-19. Study background: The United States, Italy and Spain were the sources of the acute and convalescent COVID-19 samples.

Assay used: immunoSEQ multiplex PCR; TCRdb lists only in-frame clones, some missing. Here the sample spans about 160,000 clones, 81% being singletons. The sample comprised peripheral blood. This receptor was taken from a human donor in a cohort sampled during active COVID-19. V gene TRBV11-3 combines with J gene TRBJ2-1, with a weak D call TRBD2 (6 bases). CDR3 nucleotides: TGTGCCAGCAGCCCCAACAGTGGAGGGAGAGGCAATGAGCAGTTCTTC. This encodes CASSPNSGGRGNEQFF.